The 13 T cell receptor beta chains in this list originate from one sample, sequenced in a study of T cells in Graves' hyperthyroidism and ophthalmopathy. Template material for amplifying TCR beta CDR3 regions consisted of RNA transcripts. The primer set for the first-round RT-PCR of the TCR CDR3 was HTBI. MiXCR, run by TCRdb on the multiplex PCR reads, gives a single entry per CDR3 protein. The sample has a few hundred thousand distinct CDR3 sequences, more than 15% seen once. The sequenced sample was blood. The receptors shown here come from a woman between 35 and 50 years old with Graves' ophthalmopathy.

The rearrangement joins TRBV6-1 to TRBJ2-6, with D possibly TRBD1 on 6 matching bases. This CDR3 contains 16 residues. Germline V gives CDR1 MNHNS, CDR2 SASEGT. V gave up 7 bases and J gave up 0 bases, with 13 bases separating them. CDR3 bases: TGTGCCAGCACCGGACAGTCTATCTCTGGGGCCAACGTCCTGACTTTC. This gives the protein CASTGQSISGANVLTF.

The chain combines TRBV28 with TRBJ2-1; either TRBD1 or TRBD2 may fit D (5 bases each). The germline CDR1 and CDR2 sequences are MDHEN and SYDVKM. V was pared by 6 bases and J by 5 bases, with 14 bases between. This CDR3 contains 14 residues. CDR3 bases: TGTGCCAGCAGGGCCGGGACCGAACACAATGAGCAGTTCTTC. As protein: CASRAGTEHNEQFF. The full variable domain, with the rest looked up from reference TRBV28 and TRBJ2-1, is DVKVTQSSRYLVKRTGEKVFLECVQDMDHENMFWYRQDPGLGLRLIYFSYDVKMKEKGDIPEGYSVSREKKERFSLILESASTNQTSMYLCASRAGTEHNEQFFGPGTRLTVL.

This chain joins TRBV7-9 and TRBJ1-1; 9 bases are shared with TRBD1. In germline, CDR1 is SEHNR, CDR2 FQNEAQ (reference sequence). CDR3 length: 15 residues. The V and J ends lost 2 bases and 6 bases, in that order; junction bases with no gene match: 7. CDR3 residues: CASSLSPQGAPEAFF. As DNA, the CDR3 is TGTGCCAGCAGCTTAAGCCCACAGGGGGCCCCTGAAGCTTTCTTT.

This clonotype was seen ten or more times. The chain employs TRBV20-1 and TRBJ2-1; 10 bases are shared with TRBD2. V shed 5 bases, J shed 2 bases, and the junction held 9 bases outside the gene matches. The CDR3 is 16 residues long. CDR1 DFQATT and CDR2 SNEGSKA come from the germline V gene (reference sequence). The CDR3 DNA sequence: TGCAGTGCTGGGGGGAGCGGGGGGGCCGCCTACAATGAGCAGTTCTTC. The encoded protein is CSAGGSGGAAYNEQFF.

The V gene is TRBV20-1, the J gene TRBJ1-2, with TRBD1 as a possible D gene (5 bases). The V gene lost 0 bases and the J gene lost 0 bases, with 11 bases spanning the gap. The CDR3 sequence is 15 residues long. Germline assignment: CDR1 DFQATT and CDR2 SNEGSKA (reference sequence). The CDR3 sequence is CSARDRDRANYGYTF. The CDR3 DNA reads TGCAGTGCTAGAGATCGAGACAGAGCTAACTATGGCTACACCTTC.

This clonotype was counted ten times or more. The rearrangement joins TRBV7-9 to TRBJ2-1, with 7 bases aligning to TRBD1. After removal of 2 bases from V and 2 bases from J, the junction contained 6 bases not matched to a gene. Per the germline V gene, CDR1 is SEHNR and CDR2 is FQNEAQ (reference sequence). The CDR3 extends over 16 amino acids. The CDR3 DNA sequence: TGTGCCAGCAGCTTATTCATACAGGGGACCTACAATGAGCAGTTCTTC. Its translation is CASSLFIQGTYNEQFF. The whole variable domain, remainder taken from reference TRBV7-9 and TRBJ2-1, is DTGVSQNPRHKITKRGQNVTFRCDPISEHNRLYWYRQTLGQGPEFLTYFQNEAQLEKSRLLSDRFSAERPKGSFSTLEIQRTEQGDSAMYLCASSLFIQGTYNEQFFGPGTRLTVL.

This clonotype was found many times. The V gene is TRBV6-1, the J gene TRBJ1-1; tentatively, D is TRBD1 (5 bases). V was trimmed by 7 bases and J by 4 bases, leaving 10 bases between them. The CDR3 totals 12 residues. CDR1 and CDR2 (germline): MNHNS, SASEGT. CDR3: CASTQGSTEAFF. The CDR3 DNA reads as TGTGCCAGCACCCAGGGATCCACTGAAGCTTTCTTT.

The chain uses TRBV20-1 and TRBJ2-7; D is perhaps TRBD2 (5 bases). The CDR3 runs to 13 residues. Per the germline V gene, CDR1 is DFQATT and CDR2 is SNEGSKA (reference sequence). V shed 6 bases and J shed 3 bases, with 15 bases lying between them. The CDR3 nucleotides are TGCAGTGCCGCGGGCCGGGTCAGCTACGAGCAGTACTTC. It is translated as CSAAGRVSYEQYF.

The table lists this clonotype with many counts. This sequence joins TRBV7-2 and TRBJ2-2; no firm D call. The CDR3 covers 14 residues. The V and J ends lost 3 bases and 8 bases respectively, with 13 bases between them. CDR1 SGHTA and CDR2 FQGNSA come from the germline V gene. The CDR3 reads CASSLGPNWGELFF. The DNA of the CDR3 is TGTGCCAGCAGCTTGGGTCCTAACTGGGGGGAGCTGTTTTTT.

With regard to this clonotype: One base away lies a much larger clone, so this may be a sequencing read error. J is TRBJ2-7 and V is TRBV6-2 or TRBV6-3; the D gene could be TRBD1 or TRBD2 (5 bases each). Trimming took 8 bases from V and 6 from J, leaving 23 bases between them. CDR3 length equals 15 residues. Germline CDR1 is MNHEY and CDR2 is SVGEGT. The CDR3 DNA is TGTGCCAGCTCACCCTGGGACGGGAAGCTTCCCGAGCAGTACTTC. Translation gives CASSPWDGKLPEQYF.

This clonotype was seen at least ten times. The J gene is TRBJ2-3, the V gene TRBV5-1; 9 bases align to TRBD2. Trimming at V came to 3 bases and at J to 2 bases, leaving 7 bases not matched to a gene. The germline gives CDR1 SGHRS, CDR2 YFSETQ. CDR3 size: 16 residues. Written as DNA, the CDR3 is TGCGCCAGCAGCTCAACTCCGGGACTAGCCACAGATACGCAGTATTTT. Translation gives CASSSTPGLATDTQYF.

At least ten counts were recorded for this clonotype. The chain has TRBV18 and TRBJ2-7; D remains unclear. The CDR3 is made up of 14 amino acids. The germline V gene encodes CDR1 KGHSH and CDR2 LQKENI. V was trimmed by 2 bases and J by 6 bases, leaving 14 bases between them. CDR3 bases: TGTGCCAGCTCACCAGAGATACCTCCCTCCGAGCAGTACTTC. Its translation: CASSPEIPPSEQYF.

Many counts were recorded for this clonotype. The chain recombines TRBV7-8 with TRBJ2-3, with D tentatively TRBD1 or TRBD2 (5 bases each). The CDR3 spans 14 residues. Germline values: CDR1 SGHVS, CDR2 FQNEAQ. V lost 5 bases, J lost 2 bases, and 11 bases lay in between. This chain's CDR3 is CASSQGRFTDTQYF. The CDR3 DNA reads TGTGCCAGCAGCCAGGGACGGTTCACAGATACGCAGTATTTT.